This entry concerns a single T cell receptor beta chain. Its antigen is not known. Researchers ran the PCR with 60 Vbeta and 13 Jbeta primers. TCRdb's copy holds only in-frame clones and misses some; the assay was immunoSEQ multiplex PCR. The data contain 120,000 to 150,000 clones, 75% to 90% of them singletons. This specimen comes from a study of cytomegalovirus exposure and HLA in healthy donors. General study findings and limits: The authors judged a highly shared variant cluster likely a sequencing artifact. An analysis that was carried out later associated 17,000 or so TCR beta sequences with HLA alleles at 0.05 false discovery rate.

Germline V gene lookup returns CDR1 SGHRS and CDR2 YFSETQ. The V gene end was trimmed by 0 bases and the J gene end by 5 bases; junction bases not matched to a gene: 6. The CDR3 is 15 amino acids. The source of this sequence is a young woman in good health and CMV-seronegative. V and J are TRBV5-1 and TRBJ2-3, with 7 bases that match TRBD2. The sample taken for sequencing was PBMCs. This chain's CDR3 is CASSLVGSGLDTQYF. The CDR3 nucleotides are TGCGCCAGCAGCTTGGTTGGTAGCGGGTTAGATACGCAGTATTTT.